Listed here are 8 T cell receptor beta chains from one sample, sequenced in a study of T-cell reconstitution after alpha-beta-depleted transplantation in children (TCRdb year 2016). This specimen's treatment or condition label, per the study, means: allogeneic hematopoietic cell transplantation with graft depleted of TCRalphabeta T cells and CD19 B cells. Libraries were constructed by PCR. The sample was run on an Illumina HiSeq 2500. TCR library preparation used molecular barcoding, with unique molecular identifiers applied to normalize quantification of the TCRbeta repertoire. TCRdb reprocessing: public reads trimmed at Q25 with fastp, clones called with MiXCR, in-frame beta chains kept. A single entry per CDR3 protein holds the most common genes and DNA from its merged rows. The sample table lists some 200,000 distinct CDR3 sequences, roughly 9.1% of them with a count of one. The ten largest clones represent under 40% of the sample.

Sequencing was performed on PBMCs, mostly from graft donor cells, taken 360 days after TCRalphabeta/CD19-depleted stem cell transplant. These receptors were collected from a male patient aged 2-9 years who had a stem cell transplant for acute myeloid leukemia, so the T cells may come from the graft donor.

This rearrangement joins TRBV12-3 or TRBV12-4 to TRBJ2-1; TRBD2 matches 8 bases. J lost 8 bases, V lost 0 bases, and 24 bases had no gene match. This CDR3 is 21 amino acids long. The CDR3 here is CASSLALGAGDSRSLYDEQFF. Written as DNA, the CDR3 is TGTGCCAGCAGTTTAGCGCTGGGAGCGGGGGACTCCCGCAGCCTTTACGATGAGCAGTTCTTC.

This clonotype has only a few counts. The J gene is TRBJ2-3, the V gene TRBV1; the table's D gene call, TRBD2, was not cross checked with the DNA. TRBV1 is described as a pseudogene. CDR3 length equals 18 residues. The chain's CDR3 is CTSSLVGPTAEPTDTQYF. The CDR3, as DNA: TGCACCAGCAGCCTGGTTGGGCCCACCGCGGAGCCCACAGATACGCAGTATTTT.

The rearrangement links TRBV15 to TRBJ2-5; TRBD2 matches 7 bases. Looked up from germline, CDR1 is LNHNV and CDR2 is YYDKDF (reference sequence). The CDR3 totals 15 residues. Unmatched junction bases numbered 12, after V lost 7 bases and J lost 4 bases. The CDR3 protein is CATTLGGGWTETQYF. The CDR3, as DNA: TGTGCCACCACCCTGGGGGGGGGTTGGACAGAGACCCAGTACTTC.

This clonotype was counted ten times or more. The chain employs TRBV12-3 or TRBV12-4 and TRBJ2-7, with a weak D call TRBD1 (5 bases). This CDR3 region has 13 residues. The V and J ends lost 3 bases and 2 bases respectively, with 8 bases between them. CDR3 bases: TGTGCCAGCAGTTTTCAGGGTGCCTACGAGCAGTACTTC. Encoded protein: CASSFQGAYEQYF.

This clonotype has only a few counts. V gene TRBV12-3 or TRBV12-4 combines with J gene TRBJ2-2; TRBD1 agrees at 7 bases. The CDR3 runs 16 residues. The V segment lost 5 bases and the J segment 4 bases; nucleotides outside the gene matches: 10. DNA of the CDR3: TGTGCCAGCAGTACCTATACAGGGGACGGCACCGGGGAGCTGTTTTTT. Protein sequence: CASSTYTGDGTGELFF.

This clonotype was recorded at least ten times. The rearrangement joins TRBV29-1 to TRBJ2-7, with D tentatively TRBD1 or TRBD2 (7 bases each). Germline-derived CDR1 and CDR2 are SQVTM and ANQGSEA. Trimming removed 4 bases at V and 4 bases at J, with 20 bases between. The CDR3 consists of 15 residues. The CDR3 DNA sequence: TGCAGCGTTGGGGGACTACAGGGGTACTCGTACGAGCAGTACTTC. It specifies CSVGGLQGYSYEQYF.

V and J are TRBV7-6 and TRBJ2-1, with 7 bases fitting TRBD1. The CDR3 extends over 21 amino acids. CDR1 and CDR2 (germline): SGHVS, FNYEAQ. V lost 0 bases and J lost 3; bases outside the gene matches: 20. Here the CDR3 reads CASSLAPLQGTGKEDYNEQFF. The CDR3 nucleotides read TGTGCCAGCAGCTTAGCGCCCCTACAGGGGACGGGTAAGGAGGACTACAATGAGCAGTTCTTC. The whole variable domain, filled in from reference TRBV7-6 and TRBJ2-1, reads GAGVSQSPRYKVTKRGQDVALRCDPISGHVSLYWYRQALGQGPEFLTYFNYEAQQDKSGLPNDRFSAERPEGSISTLTIQRTEQRDSAMYRCASSLAPLQGTGKEDYNEQFFGPGTRLTVL.

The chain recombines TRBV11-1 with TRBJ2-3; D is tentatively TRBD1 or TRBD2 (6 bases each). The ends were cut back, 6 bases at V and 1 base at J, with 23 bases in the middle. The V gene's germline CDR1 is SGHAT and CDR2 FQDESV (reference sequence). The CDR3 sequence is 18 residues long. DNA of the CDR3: TGTGCCAGCAGATCCAACGTCGGGGGCCTAACTCGCACAGATACGCAGTATTTT. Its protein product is CASRSNVGGLTRTDTQYF.